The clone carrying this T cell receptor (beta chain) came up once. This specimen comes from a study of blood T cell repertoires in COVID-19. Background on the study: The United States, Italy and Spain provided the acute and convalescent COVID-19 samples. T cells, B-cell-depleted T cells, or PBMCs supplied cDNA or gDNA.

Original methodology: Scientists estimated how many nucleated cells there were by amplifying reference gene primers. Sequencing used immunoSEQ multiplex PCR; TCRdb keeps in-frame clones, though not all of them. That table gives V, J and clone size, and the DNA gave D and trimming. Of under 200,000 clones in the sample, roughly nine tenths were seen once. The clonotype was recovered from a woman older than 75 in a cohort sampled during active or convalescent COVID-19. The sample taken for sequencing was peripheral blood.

The CDR3 sequence is CASSDFRPRVSGNTIYF. CDR3 nucleotides: TGCGCCAGCAGCGACTTTCGGCCCAGGGTATCTGGAAACACCATATATTTT. The V gene is TRBV4-1, the J gene TRBJ1-3, with a weak D call TRBD1 (5 bases). CDR1 is MGHRA and CDR2 is YSYEKL in the germline V gene. The CDR3 is 17 amino acids. Between the trimmed V and J ends, which lost 5 bases and 1 base, there was a span of 18 bases.